These T cell receptor beta chains were read from a single sample in a study of blood T cell repertoires in COVID-19. The protocol was immunoSEQ multiplex PCR, while the TCRdb copy is restricted to in-frame clones and leaves out a portion. Of 200,000 or so clones detected, approximately 82% appear once; the ten largest clones hold 6.5% to 7%. The source material was peripheral blood. These receptors were collected from a human donor with acute or convalescent COVID-19. The donor label of this sample is uncertain. Each CDR3 is given with its conserved first and last residue. A D gene is named only where the DNA matches it firmly. Some rows have no size entry. The others give once, few or many, or a class for an expanded clone.

j_call	clone_size	d_call	v_call	cdr3_aa	cdr3_nt
TRBJ2-1	once	NA	TRBV5-1	CASSLSQSSSYNEQFF	TGCGCCAGCAGCTTGTCACAGTCGAGCTCCTACAATGAGCAGTTCTTC
TRBJ2-5	NA	NA	TRBV12-3/TRBV12-4	CASSSGETQYF	TGTGCCAGCAGCTCAGGGGAGACCCAGTACTTC
TRBJ2-1	NA	TRBD2	TRBV2	CASSALTSGRDNEQFF	TGTGCCAGCAGCGCGTTGACTAGCGGGAGGGACAATGAGCAGTTCTTC
TRBJ1-3	NA	NA	TRBV11-2	CASRPTGLSGNTIYF	TGTGCCAGCAGGCCGACAGGACTCTCTGGAAACACCATATATTTT
TRBJ1-6	NA	NA	TRBV30	CAWNPGDQYNSPLHF	TGTGCCTGGAACCCAGGGGATCAATATAATTCACCCCTCCACTTT
TRBJ1-2	once	NA	TRBV14	CASSQISSGGYTF	TGTGCCAGCAGCCAAATATCTAGCGGTGGCTACACCTTC
TRBJ1-5	NA	TRBD1	TRBV19	CASRQGISNQPQHF	TGTGCCAGTAGACAGGGGATAAGCAATCAGCCCCAGCATTTT
TRBJ2-7	few	NA	TRBV3-1/TRBV3-2	CASSQDYGTREQYF	TGTGCCAGCAGCCAAGATTATGGTACGAGGGAGCAGTACTTC
TRBJ2-4	once	TRBD2	TRBV19	CASSPPGRGGVQYF	TGTGCCAGTAGTCCGCCGGGACGGGGAGGGGTTCAGTACTTC
TRBJ2-7	once	TRBD1	TRBV2	CASGGQGSYEQYF	TGTGCCAGCGGGGGACAGGGGTCCTACGAGCAGTACTTC
TRBJ2-5	NA	TRBD2	TRBV30	CASIPASGRRETQYF	TGTGCCTCCATTCCGGCTAGCGGGAGACGAGAGACCCAGTACTTC
TRBJ2-7	once	TRBD2	TRBV5-5	CASSLGPRGVASGSGEQYF	TGTGCCAGCAGCTTGGGGCCTCGAGGGGTAGCTAGCGGGAGTGGAGAGCAGTACTTC
TRBJ2-2	many	TRBD1	TRBV4-2	CASQGAQGVAGELFF	TGTGCCAGCCAGGGGGCACAGGGTGTCGCCGGGGAGCTGTTTTTT
TRBJ1-2	NA	NA	TRBV30	CAWSRTGTYGYTF	TGTGCCTGGAGTCGAACAGGGACCTATGGCTACACCTTC
TRBJ2-7	few	NA	TRBV19	CASSTRVGRRQYF	TGTGCCAGTAGTACCAGGGTAGGTCGAAGGCAGTACTTC
TRBJ2-1	NA	TRBD2	TRBV7-2	CASSLWSVLAGGYNEQFF	TGTGCCAGCAGCTTATGGTCCGTACTAGCGGGGGGATACAATGAGCAGTTCTTC
TRBJ1-2	once	NA	TRBV10-3	CAISERDYGYTF	TGTGCCATCAGTGAACGGGACTATGGCTACACCTTC